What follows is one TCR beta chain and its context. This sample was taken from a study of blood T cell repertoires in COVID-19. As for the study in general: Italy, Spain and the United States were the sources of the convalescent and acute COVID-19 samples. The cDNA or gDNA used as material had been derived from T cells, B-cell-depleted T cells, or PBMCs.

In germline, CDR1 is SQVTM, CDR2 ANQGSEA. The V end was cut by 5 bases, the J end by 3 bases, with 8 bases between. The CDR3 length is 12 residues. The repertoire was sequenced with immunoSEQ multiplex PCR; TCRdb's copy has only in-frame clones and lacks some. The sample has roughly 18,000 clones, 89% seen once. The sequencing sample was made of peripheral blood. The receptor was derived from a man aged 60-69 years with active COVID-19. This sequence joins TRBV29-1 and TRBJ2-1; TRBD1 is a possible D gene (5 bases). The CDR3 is CSVTTGYNEQFF. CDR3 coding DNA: TGCAGCGTTACCACAGGCTACAATGAGCAGTTCTTC.